This entry describes one T cell receptor beta chain. This table comes from immunoSEQ multiplex PCR, and its TCRdb copy is limited to in-frame clones, with some not included. The sample includes fewer than 350,000 clones, over 75% of them seen just once. The CDR3 runs to 13 residues. CDR1 is SGHAT, CDR2 FQNNGV, per germline. V shed 5 bases and J shed 1 base, with 6 bases lying between them. This record comes from a study of blood T cell repertoires in COVID-19. Cohort allocation depended upon clinical history that participants reported. Sequenced: PBMCs or T cells enriched from blood (not recorded which). The chain couples TRBV11-2 to TRBJ2-4, with TRBD2 as a possible D gene (6 bases). The TCR sequence derives from a young man who had recovered from COVID-19. In DNA, the CDR3 is TGTGCCAGCAGCCGGGGGGCCAAAAACATTCAGTACTTC. Protein product: CASSRGAKNIQYF.